The rows below give T cell receptor beta chains drawn from one sample of a study of T cells in Graves' hyperthyroidism and ophthalmopathy. TCRdb ran MiXCR on the multiplex PCR reads and lists one entry per CDR3 protein. The sample holds hundreds of thousands of distinct CDR3 sequences, about 15% seen once. Sequenced sample: blood. Every receptor here comes from a woman aged 25 to 39 with Graves' hyperthyroidism. The CDR3 runs from the conserved cysteine through the conserved F or W. A D gene is named only where the DNA matches it firmly. Some rows mark clone size as missing; the rest say once, few, many or name a class of expanded clone.

abundance	d_gene	j_gene	v_gene	CDR3nt	CDR3aa
.	.	TRBJ1-6	TRBV4-2	TGTGCCAGCAGCCAAGGGACTGAAGAATGGGGGTCACCCCTCCACTTT	CASSQGTEEWGSPLHF
.	.	TRBJ2-7	TRBV4-3	TGCGCCAGCAGCCAAGATGTTGTTAATACGGGCGAGCAGTACTTC	CASSQDVVNTGEQYF
.	.	TRBJ2-1	TRBV29-1	TGCAGTCTTGGCCTGGGTAATGAGCAGTTCTTC	CSLGLGNEQFF
many	.	TRBJ2-5	TRBV27	TGTGCCAGCCAAACCAACGTTGGGGAGACCCAGTACTTC	CASQTNVGETQYF
many	.	TRBJ2-7	TRBV6-2/TRBV6-3	TGTGCCAGCACCCCCGGAGGGGACAGCAGCTACGAGCAGTACTTC	CASTPGGDSSYEQYF
many	TRBD2	TRBJ2-1	TRBV7-8	TGTGCCAGCAGCTTCGCTAGCGGGAGGCCGAATGAGCAGTTCTTC	CASSFASGRPNEQFF
many	.	TRBJ2-7	TRBV11-2	TGTGCCAGCAGCGCCACGGGTTCTCTCGACCCCTACGAGCAGTACTTC	CASSATGSLDPYEQYF
many	TRBD1	TRBJ2-3	TRBV28	TGTGCCAGCAGTGCGACAGGGACCATCGATACGCAGTATTTT	CASSATGTIDTQYF
many	.	TRBJ2-7	TRBV2	TGTGCCAGCAGTGAAGGGTACGTTAGCTCCTACGAGCAGTACTTC	CASSEGYVSSYEQYF
many	TRBD2	TRBJ2-1	TRBV19	TGTGCCACCTCCGGGACAGACTTTAGCGGGAGGGTTAATGAGCAGTTCTTC	CATSGTDFSGRVNEQFF
many	.	TRBJ1-6	TRBV28	TGTGCCAGCGGGTGGGCTGTGTCCTATAATTCACCCCTCCACTTT	CASGWAVSYNSPLHF
.	TRBD1	TRBJ2-5	TRBV5-8	TGTGCCAGCAGCCCGTCAGGGGGACCCAGGATAAAAGAGACCCAGTACTTC	CASSPSGGPRIKETQYF
many	.	TRBJ2-7	TRBV6-1	TGTGCCAGCAGGGGCGCCGGTTCCTACGAGCAGTACTTC	CASRGAGSYEQYF
.	.	TRBJ2-6	TRBV3-1	TGTGCCAGCAGCCAAGAGGGGGGCTCTGGGGCCAACGTCCTGACTTTC	CASSQEGGSGANVLTF
many	.	TRBJ2-7	TRBV20-1	TGCAGTGCTACCCCTCAGTTGAGCGAGCAGTACTTC	CSATPQLSEQYF
many	TRBD2	TRBJ2-5	TRBV28	TGTGCCAGCAGCATCCCCGCCGGGAGGGAGCGGGGGGAGACCCAGTACTTC	CASSIPAGRERGETQYF
many	TRBD2	TRBJ2-1	TRBV28	TGTGCCAGCAGGCCACCCGGGAGGATGGGCAATGAGCAGTTCTTC	CASRPPGRMGNEQFF
few	.	TRBJ2-1	TRBV7-2	TGTGCCAGCAGCCGGACACCCTTATGGTCCTACAATGAGCAGTTCTTC	CASSRTPLWSYNEQFF
many	.	TRBJ2-7	TRBV7-8	TGTGCCAGCAGCTTGGGGACCGGCGAGCAGTACTTC	CASSLGTGEQYF
many	TRBD2	TRBJ2-2	TRBV24-1	TGTGCCACCAGTGACCGACTAGCTGCGAGGTCCGGGGAGCTGTTTTTT	CATSDRLAARSGELFF
.	.	TRBJ2-1	TRBV19	TGTGCCAGTAGCCGGGGGACCTACAATGAGCAGTTCTTC	CASSRGTYNEQFF
.	.	TRBJ2-1	TRBV14	TGTGCCAGCAGCCAAGATTCCGCCGGGGCGTCTTACAATGAGCAGTTCTTC	CASSQDSAGASYNEQFF
few	.	TRBJ2-4	TRBV6-1	TGTGCCAGCAGTGAGAGCAGGCTTATGAACAAAAACATTCAGTACTTC	CASSESRLMNKNIQYF
.	TRBD1	TRBJ2-7	TRBV20-1	TGCAGTGCTAGAGGGGGACAGTTCTACGAGCAGTACTTC	CSARGGQFYEQYF
many	.	TRBJ2-7	TRBV20-1	TGCAGTGGGGGAGAGGGGCCAGGGGTCTACGAGCAGTACTTC	CSGGEGPGVYEQYF
.	.	TRBJ1-4	TRBV28	TGTGCCAGCAGCCCGGCCGAAAAACTGTTTTTT	CASSPAEKLFF
many	TRBD2	TRBJ2-5	TRBV7-9	TGTGCCAGCAGCTTTGGTTTTGGGAGGGAGGAGACCCAGTACTTC	CASSFGFGREETQYF
many	.	TRBJ2-3	TRBV6-1	TGTGCCAGCGGACAGGCGGGGACAGATACGCAGTATTTT	CASGQAGTDTQYF
.	TRBD2	TRBJ2-3	TRBV28	TGTGCCGGGAGACTAGCGGGAGAAGATACGCAGTATTTT	CAGRLAGEDTQYF
.	.	TRBJ2-5	TRBV2	TGTGCCAGCAGTGAAGGGGAGGCCCAGTACTTC	CASSEGEAQYF
few	.	TRBJ2-1	TRBV18	TGTGCCAGCTCACCAACGCGGGCTTTCTCCTACAATGAGCAGTTCTTC	CASSPTRAFSYNEQFF
many	.	TRBJ2-6	TRBV20-1	TGCAGTGCTGTTTCAGGGATGGGGGCCAACGTCCTGACTTTC	CSAVSGMGANVLTF
few	.	TRBJ2-3	TRBV20-1	TGCAGTGCTAGTAGAGGGGCAGCATCTAGCACAGATACGCAGTATTTT	CSASRGAASSTDTQYF
few	.	TRBJ2-3	TRBV29-1	TGCAGCGTTGTACGCCAGGGGTTAACAGATACGCAGTATTTT	CSVVRQGLTDTQYF
many	TRBD2	TRBJ2-1	TRBV11-1	TGTGCCAGCAGCCCCAGCGGGAGGAGGGATGAGCAGTTCTTC	CASSPSGRRDEQFF
many	.	TRBJ2-2	TRBV20-1	TGCAGTGCTAGAGGACCCAACACCGGGGAGCTGTTTTTT	CSARGPNTGELFF
.	.	TRBJ2-2	TRBV5-4	TGTGCCAGCAGTGTCGGGGTATGGGACACCGGGGAGCTGTTTTTT	CASSVGVWDTGELFF
.	TRBD1	TRBJ2-3	TRBV27	TGTGCCAGCAGCTCCAGACAGGGTTGGACAGATACGCAGTATTTT	CASSSRQGWTDTQYF
many	.	TRBJ2-2	TRBV13	TGTGCCAGCAGCCTTGGACTTCGCACCGGGGAGCTGTTTTTT	CASSLGLRTGELFF
many	.	TRBJ2-3	TRBV11-3	TGTGCCAGCAGCTTAGGAGGCGGGAGCACAGATACGCAGTATTTT	CASSLGGGSTDTQYF
many	.	TRBJ1-2	TRBV30	TGTGCCTGGAGCCGCGGCCCATATGGCTACACCTTC	CAWSRGPYGYTF
many	TRBD2	TRBJ2-3	TRBV28	TGTGCCAGCGGACTAGCGGGTGATTCAGATACGCAGTATTTT	CASGLAGDSDTQYF
many	.	TRBJ1-1	TRBV7-6	TGTGCCAGCAGCTTAGCGGGTCTAAACGGTAATACTGAAGCTTTCTTT	CASSLAGLNGNTEAFF
.	TRBD2	TRBJ2-3	TRBV5-4	TGTGCCAGCAGCTTAGGCGGGAGAGTCGGGGATACGCAGTATTTT	CASSLGGRVGDTQYF
.	TRBD1	TRBJ2-7	TRBV7-2	TGCGCCAGCAGCCAATCCTTGGGACAGGGCTCCTACGAGCAGTACTTC	CASSQSLGQGSYEQYF
few	.	TRBJ1-2	TRBV3-1	TGTGCCAGCAGCCAACATCGGACCAGTGGCTACACCTTC	CASSQHRTSGYTF
.	.	TRBJ2-3	TRBV28	TGTGCCAGCAGGCCCGGGACCTCATTCCCAGCGGCGCAGTATTTT	CASRPGTSFPAAQYF